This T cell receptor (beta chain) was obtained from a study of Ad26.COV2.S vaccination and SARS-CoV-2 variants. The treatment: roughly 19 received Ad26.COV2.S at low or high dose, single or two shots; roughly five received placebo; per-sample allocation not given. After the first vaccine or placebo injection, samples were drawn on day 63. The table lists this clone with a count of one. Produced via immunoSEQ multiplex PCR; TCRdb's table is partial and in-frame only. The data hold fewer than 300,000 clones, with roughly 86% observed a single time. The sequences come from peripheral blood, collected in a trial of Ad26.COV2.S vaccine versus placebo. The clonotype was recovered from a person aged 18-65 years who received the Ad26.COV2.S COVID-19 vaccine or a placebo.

CDR3 amino acids: CASSARGGVNTEAFF. CDR3 coding DNA: TGTGCCAGCAGCGCCAGGGGAGGGGTGAACACTGAAGCTTTCTTT. The rearrangement joins TRBV9 to TRBJ1-1; perhaps TRBD1 as D (6 bases). Germline V gives CDR1 SGDLS, CDR2 YYNGEE. CDR3 length equals 15 residues. V lost 3 bases to trimming and J lost 0 bases, with 12 bases between them.